The clone carrying this TCR beta chain has a handful of counts. TCRdb reanalysed the 5' RACE reads using MiXCR and keeps one entry per CDR3 protein. The sample lists 190,000 or so distinct CDR3 sequences, 20% to 25% seen once, with under 30% in the top ten. This entry belongs to a study of T-cell memory formation after mild COVID-19. There are 12 residues in the CDR3. With 5 bases removed from V and 8 bases from J, the gap between germline ends came to 10 bases. The chain carries TRBV12-3 or TRBV12-4 and TRBJ2-1, with D possibly matching TRBD1 (6 bases). The TCR originated in an adult woman who had mild COVID-19 (a few samples of this study predate the infection). Cell type and time point are not known. The sample taken for sequencing was PBMCs or a T cell subset sorted from them (not recorded which). This chain's CDR3 is CASSPSGDEQFF. CDR3 DNA sequence: TGTGCCAGCAGTCCATCAGGGGATGAGCAGTTCTTC.